A single sample gave rise to the 17 T cell receptor beta chains below, sequenced in a study of CD8 T cells in Susac syndrome. Random hexamers were used to reverse transcribe roughly 0.45 to 1 ug of RNA. TCRdb re-derived calls from the immunoSEQ multiplex PCR reads in MiXCR, one entry per CDR3 protein. This sample yields more than 200,000 distinct CDR3 sequences, of which over 85% are seen a single time; around 0.07% belongs to the top ten. Sequencing used CD4+ T cells from PBMCs. These receptors originate from a human donor with multiple sclerosis.

The rearrangement links TRBV2 to TRBJ2-7; D uncertain. CDR1 and CDR2 from the germline V gene are SNHLY and FYNNEI. The CDR3 has 13 amino acids. Between the trimmed V and J ends, which lost 2 bases and 3 bases, there was a span of 8 bases. In DNA, the CDR3 is TGTGCCAGCAGTGAAAACTTATACTACGAGCAGTACGTC. Protein: CASSENLYYEQYV.

The rearrangement joins TRBV27 to TRBJ2-5; 10 nucleotides agree with TRBD2. Germline loops: CDR1 MNHEY, CDR2 SMNVEV (reference sequence). With 2 bases clipped from V and 7 bases from J, the junction kept 7 bases outside the gene matches. The CDR3 has 15 amino acids. CDR3 coding DNA: TGTGCCAGCAGTTTAACCGCTAGCGGGGGCGCGACCCAGTACTTC. This sequence encodes CASSLTASGGATQYF.

V is TRBV4-1 and J is TRBJ2-2; unclear D gene. With 1 base removed from V and 3 bases from J, the gap between germline ends came to 9 bases. This CDR3 spans 15 amino acids. Germline CDR1 is MGHRA and CDR2 is YSYEKL. The CDR3 loop reads CASSQVSEYTGELFF. The CDR3 DNA reads as TGCGCCAGCAGCCAAGTTTCTGAGTACACCGGGGAGCTGTTTTTT.

V is TRBV29-1 and J is TRBJ2-3; D gene uncertain. Germline-derived CDR1 and CDR2 are SQVTM and ANQGSEA. The V gene lost 4 bases and the J gene lost 0 bases, with 8 bases spanning the gap. The CDR3 sequence is 13 residues long. The DNA of the CDR3 is TGCAGCGTTGTGATCCATAGCACAGATACGCAGTATTTT. Translating gives CSVVIHSTDTQYF.

This rearrangement joins TRBV6-4 to TRBJ2-1, with 10 nucleotides matching TRBD2. The CDR3 is 16 residues long. Germline loops: CDR1 MRHNA, CDR2 SNTAGT. V lost 4 bases, J lost 7 bases, and 10 bases stayed unmatched. CDR3 amino acids: CASSAFSAGGLNEQFF. CDR3 DNA: TGTGCCAGCAGTGCCTTTTCAGCGGGAGGGCTTAATGAGCAGTTCTTC.

The chain uses TRBV7-2 and TRBJ1-3; D is unclear. The CDR3 loop spans 15 amino acids. Germline V CDR1 and CDR2: SGHTA, FQGNSA. The V gene lost 1 base and the J gene lost 4 bases, with 11 bases spanning the gap. The CDR3 here is CASSLVVAEGNTIYF. Here the CDR3 DNA reads TGTGCCAGCAGCTTAGTTGTGGCAGAAGGAAACACCATATATTTT.

V is TRBV29-1 and J is TRBJ1-1, with 7 positions matching TRBD1. The CDR3 consists of 13 residues. J gave up 1 base and V 2 bases, and 1 base lay outside the gene matches. Per germline, CDR1 SQVTM and CDR2 ANQGSEA. CDR3 in amino acids: CSVEQGENTEAFF. The CDR3, as DNA: TGCAGCGTTGAACAGGGGGAGAACACTGAAGCTTTCTTT.

The V call is TRBV24-1, the J call TRBJ1-3; 7 nucleotides align to TRBD1. Germline CDR1 and CDR2: KGHDR and SFDVKD. The CDR3 runs to 18 residues. Germline trimming cut 0 bases from V and 7 bases from J; bases unmatched to any gene: 14. CDR3 sequence (DNA): TGTGCCACCAGTGATTTGCTCCAACGGGACAGTCCGCTGAACACCATATATTTT. This translates into CATSDLLQRDSPLNTIYF.

The chain combines TRBV14 with TRBJ1-6; D is undetermined. V shed 0 bases and J shed 7 bases, with 13 bases lying between them. Per germline, CDR1 SGHDN and CDR2 FVKESK. The CDR3 runs to 16 residues. The CDR3 region has the DNA TGTGCCAGCAGCCAAGATCCGAGGGAGAGGAATTCACCCCTCCACTTT. The encoded protein is CASSQDPRERNSPLHF.

The gene calls are TRBV7-9 and TRBJ1-1, with D possibly matching TRBD1 (6 bases). The CDR3 has 14 residues. Between the trimmed V and J ends, which lost 5 bases and 0 bases, there was a span of 10 bases. Germline CDR1 and CDR2: SEHNR and FQNEAQ (reference sequence). The CDR3 protein is CASSPGVMNTEAFF. CDR3 DNA sequence: TGTGCCAGCAGCCCAGGGGTTATGAACACTGAAGCTTTCTTT.

The chain combines TRBV5-1 with TRBJ2-7, with 12 bases lining up with TRBD2. This CDR3 is 17 amino acids long. V lost 0 bases to trimming and J lost 2 bases; unmatched junction nucleotides: 6. Germline V gene sequence: CDR1 SGHRS, CDR2 YFSETQ. CDR3 coding DNA: TGCGCCAGCAGCTTGGGGACTAGCGGGACAGCCACCTACGAGCAGTACTTC. Translation gives CASSLGTSGTATYEQYF. The variable domain in full, with the rest retrieved from reference TRBV5-1 and TRBJ2-7, is KAGVTQTPRYLIKTRGQQVTLSCSPISGHRSVSWYQQTPGQGLQFLFEYFSETQRNKGNFPGRFSGRQFSNSRSEMNVSTLELGDSALYLCASSLGTSGTATYEQYFGPGTRLTVT.

This clonotype has just one count. CDR3 sequence (DNA): TGTGCCAGCAGCTCGGTAGCGGGAGGGCCTGGCAATGAGCAGTTCTTC. Translating gives CASSSVAGGPGNEQFF. The chain links TRBV7-6 to TRBJ2-1, with 11 positions matching TRBD2. CDR1 and CDR2 (germline): SGHVS, FNYEAQ. V was pared by 4 bases and J by 6 bases, with 8 bases of the junction left unmatched. CDR3 length: 16 amino acids.

The gene calls are TRBV27 and TRBJ2-2, with D uncertain. This CDR3 has 14 residues. V dropped 6 bases and J dropped 5 bases, with 13 bases sitting between them. Germline CDR1 and CDR2: MNHEY and SMNVEV (reference sequence). The CDR3 sequence is CASSRITETGELFF. DNA for the CDR3: TGTGCCAGCAGCCGTATTACAGAGACCGGGGAGCTGTTTTTT.

The chain has TRBV13 and TRBJ2-3, with D hard to call. The CDR3 length is 15 residues. Germline lookup yields CDR1 PRHDT and CDR2 FYEKMQ (reference sequence). Trimming took 5 bases from V and 0 from J, leaving 12 bases between them. The CDR3 spells CASSPDGASTDTQYF. The CDR3 bases are TGTGCCAGCAGCCCAGATGGCGCTAGCACAGATACGCAGTATTTT. Together with reference TRBV13 and TRBJ2-3, the CDR3 gives the full variable domain: AAGVIQSPRHLIKEKRETATLKCYPIPRHDTVYWYQQGPGQDPQFLISFYEKMQSDKGSIPDRFSAQQFSDYHSELNMSSLELGDSALYFCASSPDGASTDTQYFGPGTRLTVL.

CDR3 protein: CASSLGQVINIQYF. The CDR3 DNA is TGTGCCAGCAGTTTAGGGCAGGTCATAAACATTCAGTACTTC. The gene calls are TRBV12-3 or TRBV12-4 and TRBJ2-4; no clear D gene. Trimming shortened V by 1 base and J by 6 bases, and 10 bases separated the two germline ends. The CDR3 length is 14 residues.

The genes are TRBV2 and TRBJ2-1; 11 nucleotides agree with TRBD2. This CDR3 is 16 amino acids long. Trimming cost V 5 bases and J 2 bases; bases outside gene matches: 5. The germline gives CDR1 SNHLY, CDR2 FYNNEI. The CDR3 sequence is CASSPGTSGPYNEQFF. The CDR3 bases are TGTGCCAGCAGTCCGGGGACTAGCGGACCCTACAATGAGCAGTTCTTC.

This chain uses TRBV11-1 with TRBJ1-1; 10 bases map to TRBD1. CDR1 and CDR2 (germline): SGHAT, FQDESV (reference sequence). This CDR3 has 14 residues. J lost 4 bases, V lost 6 bases, and 5 bases had no gene match. CDR3 in amino acids: CASRRDRGATEAFF. CDR3 in DNA: TGTGCCAGCAGACGGGACAGGGGTGCCACTGAAGCTTTCTTT.